The 20 T cell receptor beta chains in this list originate from one sample, sequenced in a study of blood T cell repertoires in COVID-19. The data were produced by immunoSEQ multiplex PCR, yet TCRdb's version contains in-frame clones alone and is incomplete. This table has 35,000 to 45,000 clones, 80% to 90% appearing once. Sequenced: peripheral blood. The origin of the receptors is a human donor in a cohort sampled during active COVID-19.

This clone was seen only once. V usage is TRBV6-6 and J usage is TRBJ1-4; 8 positions agree with TRBD1. Germline V gives CDR1 MNHNY, CDR2 SVGAGI (reference sequence). The CDR3 runs to 14 residues. After removal of 6 bases from V and 6 bases from J, the junction contained 6 bases not matched to a gene. CDR3 in amino acids: CASRQQGGHEKLFF. The CDR3 region has the DNA TGTGCCAGCAGACAACAGGGGGGGCATGAAAAACTGTTTTTT.

The chain is built from TRBV19 and TRBJ1-4; 10 bases fit TRBD1. This CDR3 contains 19 residues. V lost 6 bases and J lost 0; bases outside the gene matches: 13. Germline assignment: CDR1 LNHDA and CDR2 SQIVND (reference sequence). CDR3 DNA sequence: TGTGCCAGTAGCCCCCGGGACAGGGGAAACCCCGCAACTAATGAAAAACTGTTTTTT. Protein product: CASSPRDRGNPATNEKLFF.

The J gene is TRBJ2-1, the V gene TRBV20-1; 8 positions agree with TRBD1. Germline V gives CDR1 DFQATT, CDR2 SNEGSKA (reference sequence). V shed 3 bases, J shed 4 bases, and the junction held 26 bases outside the gene matches. There are 21 residues in the CDR3. CDR3 sequence reads: CSASLSYRTGTVIKPYNEQFF. The CDR3 region has the DNA TGCAGTGCTAGTTTAAGTTACAGGACAGGGACAGTTATTAAACCTTACAATGAGCAGTTCTTC.

In its sample, this clone was seen a few times. The CDR3 is CASSQPRDRGKETQYF. As DNA, the CDR3 is TGTGCCAGCAGCCAACCCCGGGACAGGGGAAAAGAGACCCAGTACTTC. The V and J genes are TRBV7-2 and TRBJ2-5; 10 positions agree with TRBD1. CDR1 and CDR2 from the germline V gene are SGHTA and FQGNSA. The CDR3 has 16 amino acids. V was clipped by 5 bases and J by 3 bases; unmatched bases: 9. Full variable domain (missing parts from reference TRBV7-2 and TRBJ2-5): GAGVSQSPSNKVTEKGKDVELRCDPISGHTALYWYRQSLGQGLEFLIYFQGNSAPDKSGLPSDRFSAERTGGSVSTLTIQRTQQEDSAVYLCASSQPRDRGKETQYFGPGTRLLVL.

The gene calls are TRBV5-1 and TRBJ2-1; TRBD1 agrees at 7 bases. Germline loops: CDR1 SGHRS, CDR2 YFSETQ. The CDR3 is made up of 15 amino acids. Trimming took 0 bases from V and 7 from J; bases not matched to a gene: 7. The CDR3 coding sequence is TGCGCCAGCAGCTTGGAATACAGGGGTACGAATGAGCAGTTCTTC. The encoded protein is CASSLEYRGTNEQFF.

The J gene is TRBJ2-2, the V gene TRBV9, with D perhaps TRBD2 (6 bases). Germline V gives CDR1 SGDLS, CDR2 YYNGEE. The CDR3 contains 18 residues. V gave up 2 bases and J gave up 3 bases, with 20 bases separating them. In DNA, the CDR3 is TGTGCCAGCAGCGTGGGCAGGGCGGGGTCGTGGGACACCGGGGAGCTGTTTTTT. Amino acids: CASSVGRAGSWDTGELFF.

The CDR3 is CASSPMAGGLTDTQYF. CDR3 bases: TGTGCCAGCTCACCTATGGCGGGAGGACTCACAGATACGCAGTATTTT. V is TRBV18 and J is TRBJ2-3; 8 bases match TRBD2. CDR1 is KGHSH, CDR2 LQKENI, per germline. The CDR3 has 16 residues. V lost 3 bases to trimming and J lost 2 bases; unmatched junction nucleotides: 7.

This chain joins TRBV6-6 and TRBJ1-5, with a tentative D call TRBD1 (5 bases). V lost 4 bases, J lost 4 bases, and 11 bases lay in between. This CDR3 is 14 amino acids long. The germline gives CDR1 MNHNY, CDR2 SVGAGI (reference sequence). The CDR3 loop reads CASSSRRVNQPQHF. CDR3 nucleotide sequence: TGTGCCAGCAGTTCACGCAGGGTTAATCAGCCCCAGCATTTT.

This sequence joins TRBV25-1 and TRBJ2-2, with D possibly matching TRBD1 (5 bases). Germline CDR1 and CDR2: MGHDK and SYGVNS. This CDR3 spans 14 amino acids. V was trimmed by 6 bases and J by 6 bases, leaving 14 bases between them. The CDR3 DNA reads TGTGCCAGCAGAGGGGTACAGTTCCCCGGGGAGCTGTTTTTT. This sequence encodes CASRGVQFPGELFF. The full variable domain, in which reference TRBV25-1 and TRBJ2-2 provide the parts outside the CDR3, is EADIYQTPRYLVIGTGKKITLECSQTMGHDKMYWYQQDPGMELHLIHYSYGVNSTEKGDLSSESTVSRIRTEHFPLTLESARPSHTSQYLCASRGVQFPGELFFGEGSRLTVL.

CDR3 coding DNA: TGCGCCAGCAGCCAAGATTTATGGACAGCTAGCAATCAGCCCCAGCATTTT. Translated, it gives CASSQDLWTASNQPQHF. The chain couples TRBV4-1 to TRBJ1-5; tentative D call: TRBD1 (6 bases). Trimming took 0 bases from V and 0 from J, leaving 12 bases between them. Germline CDR1 MGHRA, CDR2 YSYEKL. CDR3 length: 17 residues.

The chain couples TRBV9 to TRBJ1-5, with D uncertain. Germline V CDR1 and CDR2: SGDLS, YYNGEE. CDR3 length: 14 amino acids. V was shortened by 7 bases and J by 0 bases, with 11 bases between the two germline ends. CDR3 in amino acids: CASGRGNSNQPQHF. CDR3 bases: TGTGCCAGCGGACGGGGAAATAGCAATCAGCCCCAGCATTTT.

The CDR3 DNA reads as TGTGCCTGGAGTGTAATGGAGAACACAGATACGCAGTATTTT. Protein sequence: CAWSVMENTDTQYF. V gene TRBV30 combines with J gene TRBJ2-3; D ambiguous. Trimming shortened V by 0 bases and J by 2 bases, and 9 bases separated the two germline ends. CDR1 and CDR2 (germline): GTSNPN, SVGIG (reference sequence). This CDR3 is built from 14 residues.

The chain recombines TRBV15 with TRBJ1-1; tentatively, D is TRBD1 (5 bases). Trimming left V 4 bases short and J 4 bases short, with 16 bases between. Germline CDR1 and CDR2: LNHNV and YYDKDF (reference sequence). This CDR3 comprises 15 residues. CDR3 protein: CATSTGQGRSTEAFF. The CDR3 region has the DNA TGTGCCACCAGCACAGGGCAAGGGAGGAGCACTGAAGCTTTCTTT.

This chain uses TRBV2 with TRBJ1-5; D not resolved. The CDR3 has 13 residues. Germline-derived CDR1 and CDR2 are SNHLY and FYNNEI. Deletions cut 11 bases from V and 5 bases from J, with 16 bases between. The CDR3 loop reads CAGRQTLHQPQHF. The CDR3 DNA is TGTGCCGGAAGGCAGACTTTACATCAGCCCCAGCATTTT.

The V and J genes are TRBV6-6 and TRBJ1-4; no definite D call. Trimming took 7 bases from V and 8 from J, leaving 17 bases between them. CDR1 is MNHNY and CDR2 is SVGAGI in the germline V gene (reference sequence). This CDR3 region has 14 residues. CDR3 sequence (DNA): TGTGCCAGCACCCAAATAGCCACCGGGGAAAAACTGTTTTTT. Protein product: CASTQIATGEKLFF.

The chain employs TRBV10-3 and TRBJ1-1; a possible D gene is TRBD1 (5 bases). With 6 bases removed from V and 8 bases from J, the gap between germline ends came to 13 bases. Germline V lookup: CDR1 ENHRY, CDR2 SYGVKD. The CDR3 has 12 amino acids. Written as DNA, the CDR3 is TGTGCCATCAGACAGGTGGGAGGCGAAGCTTTCTTT. This translates into CAIRQVGGEAFF.

The DNA for the CDR3 is TGTGCCAGCAGCCTCGGACTAGCGGGGGATACGCAGTATTTT. The encoded protein is CASSLGLAGDTQYF. The rearrangement links TRBV7-9 to TRBJ2-3; TRBD2 agrees at 12 bases. Losses at the gene ends were 5 bases for V and 6 bases for J; bases not matched to a gene: 3. This CDR3 region has 14 residues. Germline CDR1 reads SEHNR; CDR2 reads FQNEAQ (reference sequence).

The rearrangement links TRBV11-2 to TRBJ1-4, with TRBD1 identical over 9 bases. The V gene end was trimmed by 3 bases and the J gene end by 6 bases; junction bases not matched to a gene: 2. This CDR3 is 14 amino acids long. Germline CDR1 reads SGHAT; CDR2 reads FQNNGV. The CDR3 loop is CASSFGTGYEKLFF. CDR3 in DNA: TGTGCCAGCAGCTTCGGGACAGGGTATGAAAAACTGTTTTTT.

This chain uses TRBV5-1 with TRBJ1-1, with 9 bases fitting TRBD1. This CDR3 is 15 amino acids long. V gave up 4 bases and J gave up 4 bases; unmatched junction bases: 8. Germline values: CDR1 SGHRS, CDR2 YFSETQ. The CDR3 reads CASSTRTGVSTEAFF. CDR3 DNA sequence: TGCGCCAGCAGCACCCGGACAGGGGTGAGCACTGAAGCTTTCTTT.

This chain joins TRBV11-2 and TRBJ2-1; 9 positions agree with TRBD2. V lost 1 base to trimming and J lost 13 bases; unmatched junction nucleotides: 11. Per the germline V gene, CDR1 is SGHAT and CDR2 is FQNNGV. The CDR3 covers 15 residues. CDR3 nucleotides: TGTGCCAGCAGCTTAGCGGATAGCGGGGGCCCCTACCAGTTCTTC. Its protein is CASSLADSGGPYQFF.